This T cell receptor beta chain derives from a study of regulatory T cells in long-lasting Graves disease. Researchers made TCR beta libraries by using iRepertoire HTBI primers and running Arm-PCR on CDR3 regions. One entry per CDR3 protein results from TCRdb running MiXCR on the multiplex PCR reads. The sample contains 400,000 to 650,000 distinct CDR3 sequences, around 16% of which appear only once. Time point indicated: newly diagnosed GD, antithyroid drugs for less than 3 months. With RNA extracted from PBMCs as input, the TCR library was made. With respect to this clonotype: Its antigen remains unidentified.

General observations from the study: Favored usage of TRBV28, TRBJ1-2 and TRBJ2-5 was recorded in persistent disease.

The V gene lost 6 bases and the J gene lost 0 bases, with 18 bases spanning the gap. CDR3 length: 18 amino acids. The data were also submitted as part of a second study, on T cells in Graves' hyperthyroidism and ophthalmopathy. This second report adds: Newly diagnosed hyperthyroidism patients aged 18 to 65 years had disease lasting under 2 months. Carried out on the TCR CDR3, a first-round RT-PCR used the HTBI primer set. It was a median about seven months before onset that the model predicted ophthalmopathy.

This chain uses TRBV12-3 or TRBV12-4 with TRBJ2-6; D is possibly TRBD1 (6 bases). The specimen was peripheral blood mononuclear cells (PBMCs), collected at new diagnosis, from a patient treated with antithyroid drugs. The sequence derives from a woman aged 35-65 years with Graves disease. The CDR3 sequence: CASRHPRGSHSGANVLTF. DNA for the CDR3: TGTGCCAGCAGACACCCTAGGGGGTCCCACTCTGGGGCCAACGTCCTGACTTTC.